These 20 T cell receptor beta chains originate from one sample sequenced in a study of graft-versus-host responses after intestinal transplantation. This table comes from immunoSEQ multiplex PCR, and its TCRdb copy is limited to in-frame clones, with some not included. The table records almost 15,000 clones, 67% of them present only once. Both intraepithelial and lamina propria lymphocytes were released by processing graft tissue. The specimen comprised ileum tissue, sampled 650 to 700 days after intestinal transplantation. The receptors shown here come from a human patient who received an intestinal transplant, so some T cells may come from the graft donor.

The genes are TRBV5-6 and TRBJ1-1, with TRBD1 as a possible D gene (6 bases). Per the germline V gene, CDR1 is SGHDT and CDR2 is YYEEEE. The CDR3 consists of 14 residues. V gave up 2 bases and J gave up 5 bases, with 13 bases separating them. The DNA for the CDR3 is TGTGCCAGCAGCTTCCGGGGGGCCGGGACTGAAGCTTTCTTT. Its protein product is CASSFRGAGTEAFF.

The chain recombines TRBV20-1 with TRBJ2-7, with D possibly being TRBD1 (5 bases). Looked up from germline, CDR1 is DFQATT and CDR2 is SNEGSKA (reference sequence). The CDR3 runs to 11 residues. The V end lost 3 bases, the J end lost 3 bases, and 6 bases lay between the germline ends. Written as DNA, the CDR3 is TGCAGTGCTAGGGACAACTACGAGCAGTACTTC. Residues: CSARDNYEQYF.

The rearrangement joins TRBV7-6 to TRBJ2-5, with D unresolved. V dropped 3 bases and J dropped 1 base, with 6 bases sitting between them. CDR1 is SGHVS, CDR2 FNYEAQ, per germline. The CDR3 spans 13 residues. The CDR3 DNA sequence: TGTGCCAGCAGCTTCCCCTCCCAAGAGACCCAGTACTTC. Amino acids: CASSFPSQETQYF.

The chain combines TRBV4-3 with TRBJ1-4, with D perhaps TRBD1 (6 bases). The germline V gene encodes CDR1 LGHNA and CDR2 YSLEER. Trimming shortened V by 1 base and J by 8 bases, and 14 bases separated the two germline ends. The CDR3 extends over 15 amino acids. The CDR3 region is CASSQGGGGGEKLFF. CDR3 coding DNA: TGCGCCAGCAGCCAAGGAGGCGGGGGCGGGGAAAAACTGTTTTTT.

The genes are TRBV6-5 and TRBJ2-3, with 7 bases lining up with TRBD2. The length of the CDR3 is 15 residues. CDR1 and CDR2 from the germline V gene are MNHEY and SVGAGI. The junction had 8 bases not matched to a gene; V was cut back by 2 bases and J by 6 bases. The CDR3 DNA is TGTGCCAGCAGTTACAGAGGCGGGGGAGAGGATACGCAGTATTTT. Protein: CASSYRGGGEDTQYF.

This clone was picked up a small number of times. The V gene is TRBV2, the J gene TRBJ2-1; the match to TRBD2 covers 13 bases. Germline values: CDR1 SNHLY, CDR2 FYNNEI. The J segment lost 0 bases and the V segment lost 6 bases, leaving 11 bases of the junction unmatched. CDR3 length equals 19 residues. The CDR3 loop reads CASSAGTSGEWSSYNEQFF. CDR3 bases: TGTGCCAGCAGCGCAGGGACTAGCGGGGAGTGGAGCTCCTACAATGAGCAGTTCTTC.

The chain carries TRBV18 and TRBJ2-2; perhaps TRBD1 as D (6 bases). With 1 base removed from V and 0 bases from J, the gap between germline ends came to 6 bases. The germline gives CDR1 KGHSH, CDR2 LQKENI. The CDR3 runs 15 residues. CDR3 nucleotide sequence: TGTGCCAGCTCACCACAGGGGGCGAACACCGGGGAGCTGTTTTTT. Translated, it gives CASSPQGANTGELFF.

This clone was seen only a few times. The V call is TRBV2, the J call TRBJ2-3; TRBD2 aligns across 8 bases. The CDR3 covers 18 residues. Germline V gene data show CDR1 as SNHLY and CDR2 as FYNNEI. J was trimmed by 8 bases and V by 0 bases; bases with no gene match: 16. The chain's CDR3 is CASSEASWAGGSGATQYF. For the CDR3, the DNA is TGTGCCAGCAGTGAAGCTTCCTGGGCGGGGGGTAGCGGGGCTACGCAGTATTTT.

V gene TRBV4-3 combines with J gene TRBJ2-7; D might be TRBD1 (6 bases). V lost 0 bases and J lost 0, with 12 bases in between. This CDR3 has 16 amino acids. Germline CDR1 is LGHNA and CDR2 is YSLEER. This CDR3 is CASSQDRGGFSYEQYF. The CDR3 DNA sequence: TGCGCCAGCAGCCAAGATCGAGGGGGTTTCTCCTACGAGCAGTACTTC.

This clone was found a few times. The genes are TRBV9 and TRBJ2-7; 8 bases match TRBD1. Germline CDR1 SGDLS, CDR2 YYNGEE. This CDR3 comprises 15 residues. V lost 2 bases and J lost 2; bases outside the gene matches: 6. Here the CDR3 DNA reads TGTGCCAGCAGCGTCGACAGGGGCACTCCCTACGAGCAGTACTTC. Amino acid sequence: CASSVDRGTPYEQYF.

The genes are TRBV19 and TRBJ2-2; 7 bases align to TRBD1. The ends lost 6 bases at V and 0 bases at J; junction bases unmatched: 7. CDR1 is LNHDA and CDR2 is SQIVND in the germline V gene (reference sequence). The CDR3 is made up of 16 amino acids. CDR3 sequence (DNA): TGTGCCAGTAGGAAAAACAGGGGCACGAACACCGGGGAGCTGTTTTTT. Translating it yields CASRKNRGTNTGELFF.

CDR3 coding DNA: TGCGCCAGCAGGGGGGAAGGGGGCAGATCTGGAGATGGCTACACCTTC. Protein product: CASRGEGGRSGDGYTF. V and J are TRBV5-1 and TRBJ1-2; TRBD1 agrees at 7 bases. The V gene's germline CDR1 is SGHRS and CDR2 YFSETQ. There are 16 residues in the CDR3. Losses at the gene ends were 5 bases for V and 6 bases for J; bases not matched to a gene: 16.

The chain couples TRBV9 to TRBJ1-2, with 8 bases fitting TRBD1. The CDR3 contains 14 residues. Germline lookup yields CDR1 SGDLS and CDR2 YYNGEE. Germline trimming cut 4 bases from V and 5 bases from J; bases unmatched to any gene: 7. Here the CDR3 reads CASSPTRQGYGYTF. The CDR3 bases are TGTGCCAGCAGCCCCACGCGACAGGGGTATGGCTACACCTTC.

This chain uses TRBV5-6 with TRBJ1-2; perhaps TRBD1 as D (5 bases). From germline, CDR1 is SGHDT and CDR2 YYEEEE. This CDR3 is built from 12 residues. Trimming stripped 0 bases from V and 8 bases from J, with 8 bases between. This CDR3 reads CASSLGQNGYTF. Written as DNA, the CDR3 is TGTGCCAGCAGCTTGGGACAGAACGGCTACACCTTC.

J is TRBJ2-6 and V is TRBV6-4; D call uncertain. Germline CDR1 and CDR2: MRHNA and SNTAGT. This CDR3 region has 15 residues. Trimming pared 2 bases from V and 0 bases from J, leaving 5 bases between. This CDR3 reads CASSDSISGANVLTF. CDR3 nucleotide sequence: TGTGCCAGCAGTGACAGCATCTCTGGGGCCAACGTCCTGACTTTC.

The J gene is TRBJ1-2, the V gene TRBV19; D gene ambiguous. The CDR3 is 11 residues long. The V end lost 1 base, the J end lost 7 bases, and 4 bases lay between the germline ends. Germline V lookup: CDR1 LNHDA, CDR2 SQIVND (reference sequence). The CDR3 loop reads CASSIGAGYTF. In nucleotides, the CDR3 is TGTGCCAGTAGTATAGGGGCTGGCTACACCTTC.

The chain is built from TRBV5-1 and TRBJ2-7; 9 bases are a match to TRBD2. Germline V lookup: CDR1 SGHRS, CDR2 YFSETQ. Trimming at V came to 0 bases and at J to 4 bases, leaving 8 bases not matched to a gene. The CDR3 contains 16 residues. This CDR3 reads CASSLGLGGGEYEQYF. The CDR3 bases are TGCGCCAGCAGCTTGGGGCTCGGCGGGGGGGAATACGAGCAGTACTTC.

The chain combines TRBV6-4 with TRBJ1-2, with 8 positions matching TRBD1. In germline, CDR1 is MRHNA, CDR2 SNTAGT. V trimming: 6 bases; J trimming: 8 bases; junction bases outside the gene matches: 11. The CDR3 loop spans 14 amino acids. CDR3 amino acids: CASRESGTGEGYTF. The DNA for the CDR3 is TGTGCCAGCAGAGAAAGCGGGACAGGTGAAGGCTACACCTTC.

The chain links TRBV29-1 to TRBJ1-1; 8 nucleotides match TRBD1. Germline lookup yields CDR1 SQVTM and CDR2 ANQGSEA. The CDR3 covers 18 residues. J was trimmed by 0 bases and V by 4 bases; bases with no gene match: 16. The CDR3 nucleotides are TGCAGCGTTGTTCGAGGGACCCGGGACAGGATATTGAACACTGAAGCTTTCTTT. This sequence encodes CSVVRGTRDRILNTEAFF.

V gene TRBV7-2 combines with J gene TRBJ2-5; D perhaps matches TRBD2 (5 bases). V lost 2 bases and J 2 bases, leaving 12 bases between the germline ends. Germline values: CDR1 SGHTA, CDR2 FQGNSA. This CDR3 has 15 residues. CDR3 coding DNA: TGTGCCAGCAGCTTACGGGTCGGGGAACAAGAGACCCAGTACTTC. The encoded protein is CASSLRVGEQETQYF.